This T cell receptor beta chain was sequenced for a study of identical twins. Study results and limitations: Beta out-of-frame sequences displayed a weaker excess of sharing between twins.

Only a few counts were recorded for this clonotype. Antigen: not known. TCRdb re-called the 5' RACE reads through MiXCR, storing one row per CDR3 protein. The sample consists of hundreds of thousands of distinct CDR3 sequences, roughly 20% of them appearing once. V gave up 0 bases and J gave up 9 bases, with 21 bases separating them. The CDR3 covers 17 residues. The germline V gene has CDR1 DFQATT and CDR2 SNEGSKA (reference sequence). The same specimen was also included in a second study, on T cells expressing NK-cell markers. Per that study: The authors restricted sorting to alpha-beta TCR T cells with an anti-gamma-delta TCR antibody in several experiments.

The sequence was obtained from a woman under 30 in good health. The rearrangement uses TRBV20-1 and TRBJ1-6, with unresolved D. The sequenced sample was PBMCs. The DNA of the CDR3 is TGCAGTGCTAGAGATGCGGGCAAAGGAAACCCCAGTTCACCCCTCCACTTT. Translating it yields CSARDAGKGNPSSPLHF.